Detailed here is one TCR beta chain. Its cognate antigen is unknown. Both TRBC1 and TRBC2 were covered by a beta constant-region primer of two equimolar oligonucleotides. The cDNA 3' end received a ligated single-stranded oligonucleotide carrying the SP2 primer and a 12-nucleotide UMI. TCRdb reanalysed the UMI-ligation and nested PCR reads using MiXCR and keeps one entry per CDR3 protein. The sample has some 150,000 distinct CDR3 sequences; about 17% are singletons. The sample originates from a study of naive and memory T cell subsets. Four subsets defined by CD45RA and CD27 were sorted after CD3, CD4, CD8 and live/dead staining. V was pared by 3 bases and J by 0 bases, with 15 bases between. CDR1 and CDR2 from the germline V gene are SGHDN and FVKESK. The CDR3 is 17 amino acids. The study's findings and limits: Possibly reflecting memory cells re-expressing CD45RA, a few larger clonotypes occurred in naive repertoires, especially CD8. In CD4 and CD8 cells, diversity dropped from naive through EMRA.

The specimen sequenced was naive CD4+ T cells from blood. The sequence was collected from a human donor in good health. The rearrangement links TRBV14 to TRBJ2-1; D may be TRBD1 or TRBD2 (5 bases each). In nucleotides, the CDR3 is TGTGCCAGCAGCCACTGGGCGGCAGGGAGCTCCTACAATGAGCAGTTCTTC. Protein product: CASSHWAAGSSYNEQFF.